This TCR beta chain was identified in a study of T cells after yellow fever vaccination. Each CDR3 protein is one row after TCRdb ran MiXCR on the 5' RACE reads. Of 200,000 to 300,000 distinct CDR3 sequences listed, approximately 3.8% are singletons. The CDR3 totals 13 residues. Germline assignment: CDR1 LGHDT and CDR2 YNNKEL (reference sequence). Trimming left V 3 bases short and J 7 bases short, with 10 bases between. Study-wide findings and caveats: At less than 97% for CD4 and around 91% for CD8, most primary-vaccination clones showed up again after the booster.

This clonotype was recorded at least ten times. No antigen is known for it. The rearrangement links TRBV3-1 to TRBJ2-1; D may match TRBD1 or TRBD2 (5 bases each). The sequence came from a man between 18 and 35 years old who received the YFV17D yellow fever vaccine. The source was PBMCs, collected 15 days after the yellow fever booster vaccination. The CDR3 DNA is TGTGCCAGCAGCCAGATGAGGGGAAATGAGCAGTTCTTC. Translated: CASSQMRGNEQFF.